Here is one TCR beta chain with its context. As handled by the study authors: How many nucleated cells were present was estimated from reference gene primer amplification. Generated by immunoSEQ multiplex PCR, the TCRdb table keeps only in-frame clones and is missing some. V and J calls plus clone size are reproduced from that table; the DNA served to infer D and trimming. The sample lists more than 250,000 clones, around 87% occurring once. The V gene lost 7 bases and the J gene lost 0 bases, with 10 bases spanning the gap. Per the germline V gene, CDR1 is MNHEY and CDR2 is SMNVEV (reference sequence). The CDR3 consists of 15 residues. This entry belongs to a study of blood T cell repertoires in COVID-19. Looking at the study overall: Some COVID-19 samples were acute and others convalescent; all came from the United States, Italy and Spain.

The sequence was collected from a man younger than 35 with active or convalescent COVID-19. Input material: peripheral blood. The gene calls are TRBV27 and TRBJ1-6; a weak D match, TRBD1 (5 bases). CDR3 protein: CASTPGGSYNSPLHF. As DNA, the CDR3 is TGTGCCAGCACCCCCGGGGGCTCCTATAATTCACCCCTCCACTTT.